This TCR beta chain was recovered during a study of OX40 agonist ivuxolimab in advanced cancers. At the level of the study: From about 20 to 79 years was the age range, with a mean of 60 years, and approximately 80% were male.

The assay was immunoSEQ multiplex PCR, and TCRdb's table has in-frame clones only and misses some. The sample comprises roughly 89,000 clones, around four fifths of which are singletons, and approximately 1.7% rests with the top ten. The CDR3 is made up of 17 amino acids. The germline V gene encodes CDR1 MGHDK and CDR2 SYGVNS. With 1 base removed from V and 1 base from J, the gap between germline ends came to 16 bases. The clonotype comes from an adult with an advanced solid tumor such as melanoma, head and neck, liver or kidney cancer. The J gene is TRBJ2-5, the V gene TRBV25-1, with D possibly TRBD2 on 5 matching bases. The input for sequencing was CD4+ or CD8+ T cells sorted from blood, taken in a trial of the OX40 agonist ivuxolimab. The DNA for the CDR3 is TGTGCCAGCAGTGAATTTTTTGGGGAAGCGGCCCAAGAGACCCAGTACTTC. This translates into CASSEFFGEAAQETQYF. The full variable domain, completed using reference TRBV25-1 and TRBJ2-5, is EADIYQTPRYLVIGTGKKITLECSQTMGHDKMYWYQQDPGMELHLIHYSYGVNSTEKGDLSSESTVSRIRTEHFPLTLESARPSHTSQYLCASSEFFGEAAQETQYFGPGTRLLVL.